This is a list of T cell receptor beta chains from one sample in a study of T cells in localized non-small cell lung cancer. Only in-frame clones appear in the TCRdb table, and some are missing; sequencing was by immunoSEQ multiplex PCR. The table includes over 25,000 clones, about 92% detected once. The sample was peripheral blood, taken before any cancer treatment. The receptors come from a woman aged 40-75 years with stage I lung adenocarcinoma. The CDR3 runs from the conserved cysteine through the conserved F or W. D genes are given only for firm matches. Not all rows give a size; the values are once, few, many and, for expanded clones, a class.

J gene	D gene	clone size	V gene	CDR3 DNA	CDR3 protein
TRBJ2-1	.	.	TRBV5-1	TGCGCCAGCAGATCACCGACCGGCAGGAGCTCCTACAATGAGCAGTTCTTC	CASRSPTGRSSYNEQFF
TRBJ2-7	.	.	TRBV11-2	TGTGCCAGCAGCTTAGGGTCTCGAAGGGCCGAGCAGTACTTC	CASSLGSRRAEQYF
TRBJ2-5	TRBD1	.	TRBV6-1	TGTGCCAGCAGTGACAGGGGGCAAGAGACCCAGTACTTC	CASSDRGQETQYF
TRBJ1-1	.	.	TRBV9	TGTGCCAGCAGCGTAGGGCCAGGGGCAGGGAACACTGAAGCTTTCTTT	CASSVGPGAGNTEAFF
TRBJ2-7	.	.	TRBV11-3	TGTGCCAGCAGCCATAGATCGGAGTACGAGCAGTACTTC	CASSHRSEYEQYF
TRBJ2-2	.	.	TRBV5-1	TGCGCCAGCAGCTGGGGGGACACCGGGGAGCTGTTTTTT	CASSWGDTGELFF
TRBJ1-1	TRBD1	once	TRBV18	TGTGCCAGCTCATCCAGGGGGCGGGAGACTGAAGCTTTCTTT	CASSSRGRETEAFF
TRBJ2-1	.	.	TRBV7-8	TGTGCCAGCAGCCCAGATACGGGAGAAGAGCAGTTCTTC	CASSPDTGEEQFF
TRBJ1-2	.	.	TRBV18	TGTGCCAGCTCACCAAATGAAGGGGCCTATGGCTACACCTTC	CASSPNEGAYGYTF
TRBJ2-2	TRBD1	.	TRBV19	TGTGCCAGTAGTATAGAGGGGACAGGTAACACCGGGGAGCTGTTTTTT	CASSIEGTGNTGELFF
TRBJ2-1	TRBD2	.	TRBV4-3	TGCGCCAGCAGCCAAGTGGGACTAGCGGGAGGGGGGGCCTACAATGAGCAGTTCTTC	CASSQVGLAGGGAYNEQFF
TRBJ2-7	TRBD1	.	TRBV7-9	TGTGCCAGCAGCTTAACCACAGGGGCTCTCCACGAGCAGTACTTC	CASSLTTGALHEQYF
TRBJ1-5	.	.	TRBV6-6	TGTGCCAGCAGTTACGGAAAGGGAAGCAATCAGCCCCAGCATTTT	CASSYGKGSNQPQHF
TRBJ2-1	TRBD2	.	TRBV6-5	TGTGCCGCTAGCGGCTACAATGAGCAGTTCTTC	CAASGYNEQFF
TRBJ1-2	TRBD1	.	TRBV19	TGTGCCAGTAGTGAGGACAGGGACTATGGCTACACCTTC	CASSEDRDYGYTF
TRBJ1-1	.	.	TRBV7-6	TGTGCCAGCAGCTCCAGACTTAACACTGAAGCTTTCTTT	CASSSRLNTEAFF
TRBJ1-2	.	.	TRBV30	TGTGCCTGGAGTCTACTTACAGGTGGGAACTATGGCTACACCTTC	CAWSLLTGGNYGYTF
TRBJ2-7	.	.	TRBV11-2	TGTGCCAGCAGCTTAGAGGGAGGGACACGGATGAACGAGCAGTACTTC	CASSLEGGTRMNEQYF
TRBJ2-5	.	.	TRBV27	TGTGCCAGCAGTTACCACAACCAAGAGACCCAGTACTTC	CASSYHNQETQYF